This T cell receptor (beta chain) was identified during a study of blood T cells in healthy people across ages. CDR3 size: 13 residues. Sample-barcoded 5' priming and a J-beta primer mix drove a second PCR of 7 to 11 cycles. MiXCR, run by TCRdb on the 5' RACE reads, gives a single entry per CDR3 protein. The sample has 1.2 million to 1.5 million distinct CDR3 sequences, around 55% seen once. Sequenced material: blood. The rearrangement joins TRBV12-3 or TRBV12-4 to TRBJ2-5; D unresolved. The DNA end is a closer match to TRBJ2-7, so the J assignment may be wrong. The clonotype originates from a man aged 18 to 29 in good health. The DNA for the CDR3 is TGTGCCAGCAGCCATGGGGAATTGAACGAGCAGTACTTC. It encodes CASSHGELNEQYF.